This is a list of T cell receptor beta chains from one sample in a study of response to subunit inactivated influenza vaccine. TCRdb itself ran the RT-PCR reads through MiXCR, one entry per CDR3 protein. This table has around 570,000 distinct CDR3 sequences, around 10% appearing once. Another study also made use of these data, one on T cells expressing NK-cell markers.

The specimen was PBMCs from blood, collected on the day of vaccination. These receptor sequences come from a middle-aged man who received an inactivated influenza vaccine. CDR3s include the opening cysteine and the closing phenylalanine or tryptophan. The order of the fields is V gene, J gene, clone size, CDR3 length, D gene, CDR3 protein, CDR3 DNA. The D gene is left open where the match is weak. A row's size may be missing; if present it is once, few, many or a size class.

TRBV10-3	TRBJ2-2	many	15	.	CAISESQGIVGELFF	TGTGCCATCAGTGAGTCTCAGGGGATCGTCGGGGAGCTGTTTTTT
TRBV5-1	TRBJ1-5	.	15	TRBD1	CASSYQGAVGQPQHF	TGCGCCAGCAGCTACCAGGGGGCGGTTGGTCAGCCCCAGCATTTT
TRBV19	TRBJ2-2	few	16	.	CASSIPGLPGTGELFF	TGTGCCAGTAGTATCCCTGGACTCCCTGGCACCGGGGAGCTGTTTTTT
TRBV12-3/TRBV12-4	TRBJ2-1	.	16	.	CASSPTGGGVYNEQFF	TGTGCCAGCAGTCCCACAGGGGGAGGGGTCTACAATGAGCAGTTCTTC
TRBV15	TRBJ1-2	few	17	TRBD1	CATSRGVVGQGAAGYTF	TGTGCCACCAGCAGAGGCGTAGTGGGGCAGGGGGCTGCTGGCTACACCTTC
TRBV6-5	TRBJ2-3	.	15	.	CASSYKGRRGDTQYF	TGTGCCAGCAGTTACAAGGGGCGCCGAGGAGATACGCAGTATTTT
TRBV25-1	TRBJ1-2	few	13	TRBD1	CASTLTGRDGYTF	TGTGCCAGCACCCTGACAGGGAGGGATGGCTACACCTTC
TRBV10-3	TRBJ1-1	few	15	.	CAISEAVSGNTEAFF	TGTGCCATCAGTGAGGCAGTTTCAGGAAACACTGAAGCTTTCTTT
TRBV12-3/TRBV12-4	TRBJ1-2	many	15	TRBD1	CASSFVTGGSAGYTF	TGTGCCAGCAGTTTTGTGACAGGGGGCTCGGCTGGCTACACCTTC
TRBV5-1	TRBJ2-1	few	16	TRBD2	CASSLGGTSDYNEQFF	TGCGCCAGCAGCTTGGGAGGGACTAGCGACTACAATGAGCAGTTCTTC
TRBV9	TRBJ2-2	.	15	TRBD1	CASSPGDRNTGELFF	TGTGCCAGCAGCCCAGGGGACAGGAACACCGGGGAGCTGTTTTTT
TRBV6-5	TRBJ2-3	.	16	TRBD2	CASSYSGEGRADTQYF	TGTGCCAGCAGTTACTCAGGCGAAGGGAGGGCAGATACGCAGTATTTT
TRBV18	TRBJ1-1	.	13	TRBD1	CASSPGTGAEAFF	TGTGCCAGCTCACCCGGGACAGGGGCTGAAGCTTTCTTT
TRBV6-1	TRBJ2-7	few	15	TRBD2	CASSHGTSGKYEQYF	TGTGCCAGCAGCCACGGGACTAGCGGGAAATACGAGCAGTACTTC
TRBV18	TRBJ2-5	.	13	.	CASSPPNQETQYF	TGTGCCAGCTCACCACCTAACCAAGAGACCCAGTACTTC
TRBV13	TRBJ2-7	few	12	.	CASSLEQDEQYF	TGTGCCAGCAGCTTAGAGCAGGACGAGCAGTACTTC
TRBV7-2	TRBJ2-1	.	14	TRBD1	CASSLDRGYNEQFF	TGTGCCAGCAGCTTAGACAGGGGGTACAATGAGCAGTTCTTC
TRBV6-2/TRBV6-3	TRBJ1-1	.	16	.	CASINRPGGLNTEAFF	TGTGCCAGCATAAACCGACCCGGGGGGCTGAACACTGAAGCTTTCTTT
TRBV12-3/TRBV12-4	TRBJ1-1	few	16	.	CASSAPGTTTDTEAFF	TGTGCCAGCAGTGCCCCGGGAACAACGACGGACACTGAAGCTTTCTTT
TRBV6-6	TRBJ2-5	.	12	.	CASCPGAETQYF	TGTGCCAGTTGCCCGGGGGCAGAGACCCAGTACTTC
TRBV6-1	TRBJ2-7	many	13	TRBD2	CASSPGGALEQYF	TGTGCCAGCAGTCCGGGGGGGGCTCTCGAGCAGTACTTC
TRBV12-3/TRBV12-4	TRBJ1-4	few	14	TRBD1	CATATGTGNEKLFF	TGTGCCACTGCGACCGGGACAGGGAATGAAAAACTGTTTTTT
TRBV7-9	TRBJ1-1	.	15	.	CASSPWQGSETEAFF	TGTGCCAGCAGCCCGTGGCAGGGGTCTGAAACTGAAGCTTTCTTT
TRBV11-2	TRBJ2-3	.	14	.	CASSHIPIRDTQYF	TGTGCCAGCAGCCATATTCCGATTCGGGATACGCAGTATTTT
TRBV5-1	TRBJ2-5	.	14	.	CASSLGAGMETQYF	TGCGCCAGCAGCTTGGGGGCAGGGATGGAGACCCAGTACTTC
TRBV5-5	TRBJ1-5	many	15	.	CASSLVGERGQPQHF	TGTGCCAGCAGCTTGGTTGGGGAACGGGGCCAGCCCCAGCATTTT
TRBV6-1	TRBJ1-1	few	16	TRBD1	CASSVGRGRVNTEAFF	TGTGCCAGCAGTGTTGGCAGGGGGCGGGTGAACACTGAAGCTTTCTTT
TRBV7-8	TRBJ2-7	few	13	.	CASSWDGTYEQYF	TGTGCCAGCAGCTGGGACGGGACCTACGAGCAGTACTTC
TRBV7-2	TRBJ2-7	few	15	TRBD1	CASSLVGQGAREQYF	TGTGCCAGCAGCTTAGTTGGGCAGGGGGCCCGTGAGCAGTACTTC
TRBV3-1	TRBJ2-7	.	16	TRBD1	CASSQGPGQVSYEQYF	TGTGCCAGCAGCCAGGGACCGGGACAGGTCTCCTACGAGCAGTACTTC
TRBV3-1	TRBJ1-1	many	13	.	CASSTTANTEAFF	TGTGCCAGCAGCACTACAGCGAACACTGAAGCTTTCTTT
TRBV20-1	TRBJ2-3	.	12	.	CSAIRDTDTQYF	TGCAGTGCTATCAGAGACACAGATACGCAGTATTTT
TRBV18	TRBJ2-3	few	13	.	CASSPFNRDTQYF	TGTGCCAGCTCACCATTTAACCGGGATACGCAGTATTTT
TRBV12-3/TRBV12-4	TRBJ2-5	few	13	TRBD1	CASRLTGVETQYF	TGTGCCAGCAGACTTACAGGGGTAGAGACCCAGTACTTC
TRBV11-2	TRBJ2-2	.	17	TRBD1	CASSSLGTGLDTGELFF	TGTGCCAGCAGCTCCTTAGGGACAGGGTTGGACACCGGGGAGCTGTTTTTT
TRBV5-4	TRBJ2-7	.	15	.	CASSSPGTSPREQYF	TGTGCCAGCAGCAGTCCCGGGACCTCGCCGCGCGAGCAGTACTTC
TRBV11-3	TRBJ2-2	few	14	TRBD2	CASSAAGGTGELFF	TGTGCCAGCAGTGCCGCGGGGGGAACCGGGGAGCTGTTTTTT
TRBV30	TRBJ2-7	.	14	.	CAWSVLAAPYEQYF	TGTGCCTGGAGTGTCTTAGCGGCTCCCTACGAGCAGTACTTC